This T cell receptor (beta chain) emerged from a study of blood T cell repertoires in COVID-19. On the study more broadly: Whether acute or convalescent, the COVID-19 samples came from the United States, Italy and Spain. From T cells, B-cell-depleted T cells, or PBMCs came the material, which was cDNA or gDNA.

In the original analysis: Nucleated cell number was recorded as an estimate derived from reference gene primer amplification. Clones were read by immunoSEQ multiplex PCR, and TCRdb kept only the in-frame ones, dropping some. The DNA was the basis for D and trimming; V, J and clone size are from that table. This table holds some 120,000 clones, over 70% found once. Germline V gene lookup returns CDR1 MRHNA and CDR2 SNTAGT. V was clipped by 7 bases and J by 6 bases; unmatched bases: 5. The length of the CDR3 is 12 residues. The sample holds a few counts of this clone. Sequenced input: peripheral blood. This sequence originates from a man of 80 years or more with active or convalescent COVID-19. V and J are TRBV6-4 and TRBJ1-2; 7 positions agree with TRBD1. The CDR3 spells CASKGQVDGYTF. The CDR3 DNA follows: TGTGCCAGCAAAGGACAGGTGGATGGCTACACCTTC.